This T cell receptor beta chain stems from a study of T cells in Graves' hyperthyroidism and ophthalmopathy. The V gene lost 8 bases and the J gene lost 0 bases, with 12 bases spanning the gap. The germline gives CDR1 MDHEN, CDR2 SYDVKM. The CDR3 loop spans 14 amino acids. Amplified regions were TCR beta CDR3 sequences from RNA transcripts. The HTBI set primed first-round TCR CDR3 RT-PCR. TCRdb reanalysed the multiplex PCR reads using MiXCR and keeps one entry per CDR3 protein. The profile shows some 720,000 distinct CDR3 sequences, about 15% of them singletons. This clonotype was observed at least ten times.

The chain combines TRBV28 with TRBJ2-3; no clear D gene. This sequence originates from a man aged 18 to 29 with Graves' hyperthyroidism. Input material: blood. For the CDR3, the DNA is TGTGCCAGCGGATCACCGGCTAGCACAGATACGCAGTATTTT. Residues: CASGSPASTDTQYF.